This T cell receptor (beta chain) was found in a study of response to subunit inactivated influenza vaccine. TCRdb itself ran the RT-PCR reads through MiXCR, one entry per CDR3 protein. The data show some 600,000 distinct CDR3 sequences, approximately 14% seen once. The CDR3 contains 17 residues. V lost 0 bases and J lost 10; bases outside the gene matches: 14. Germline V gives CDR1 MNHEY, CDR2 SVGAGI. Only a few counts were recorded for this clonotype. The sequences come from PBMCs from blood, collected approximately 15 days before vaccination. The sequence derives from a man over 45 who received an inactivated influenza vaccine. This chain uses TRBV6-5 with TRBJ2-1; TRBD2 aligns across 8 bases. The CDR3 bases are TGTGCCAGCAGTTACTCGAGGGGGAGCGGGAGCCTAAAGGAGCAGTTCTTC. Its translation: CASSYSRGSGSLKEQFF.